A single TCR beta chain is shown here with its context. The antigen remains unidentified. Libraries were prepared by immunoSEQ multiplex PCR; TCRdb keeps only in-frame clonotypes and omits some of them. The table shows about 78,000 clones, with roughly 92% occurring only once. This specimen comes from a study of OX40 agonist ivuxolimab in advanced cancers. Regarding the study as a whole: Researchers did not determine the expanded peripheral T cells' antigen specificity.

Germline loops: CDR1 SGHTA, CDR2 FQGNSA. The CDR3 contains 13 residues. The ends were cut back, 5 bases at V and 7 bases at J, with 14 bases in the middle. The gene calls are TRBV7-2 and TRBJ1-2; D gene ambiguous. The source was CD4+ or CD8+ T cells sorted from blood, collected in a trial of the OX40 agonist ivuxolimab. This TCR was sampled from an adult with an advanced solid tumor such as melanoma, head and neck, liver or kidney cancer. This chain's CDR3 is CASSPHGGLGYTF. The CDR3, as DNA: TGTGCCAGCAGCCCCCACGGAGGACTTGGCTACACCTTC.